This T cell receptor beta chain was profiled in a study of CD8+CD57+ T cells in acquired aplastic anemia. The study's findings and limits: Patients and controls had CD8+ Simpson's diversity values that were not significantly distinct. Roughly 30 CD8+ CDR3 sequences occurred in both the patients and the controls.

Regarding this clonotype: Antigen unknown. Given a much more abundant clone one base away, this may be a read error.

The CDR3 is 16 residues long. Germline CDR1 MNHNY, CDR2 SVGAGI (reference sequence). Genomic DNA constituted the template upon which TCR beta VDJ and CDR3 profiling was performed. From the reads, TCRdb called clonotypes with MiXCR, one entry per CDR3 protein. The sample consists of around 180,000 distinct CDR3 sequences, 50% to 75% of them appearing once. The receptor's source is a human donor in good health. The material sequenced was sorted CD4+, CD8+, or CD8+CD57+ T cells (not recorded which) from PBMCs. The chain recombines TRBV6-6 with TRBJ2-5; the match to TRBD2 covers 12 bases. Written as DNA, the CDR3 is TGTGCCTGCAGTTCGACGGGACTAGCGGGTGGAGAGACCCAGTACTTC. Its protein is CACSSTGLAGGETQYF.